Sequencing of this T cell receptor (beta chain) was carried out in a study of blood T cell repertoires in COVID-19. Study in general: From the United States, Italy and Spain came samples of acute and convalescent COVID-19.

Residents of about two dozen US areas, aged roughly 18 to 95 years, made up the participants. Clinical history reported by participants formed the basis on which cohorts were assigned. In the original workflow: Reference gene primer amplification in the assay estimated nucleated cell counts. Clones were sequenced by immunoSEQ multiplex PCR, and TCRdb holds only the in-frame ones, with some missing. D and trimming come from the DNA, and the V and J calls and clone size come from that table. Of 270,000 or so clones detected, approximately 88% appear once; the ten largest clones hold roughly 1.2%. The sequence came from a woman in her forties with acute COVID-19. Input material: PBMCs or T cells enriched from blood (not recorded which).

The CDR3: CASSLRLASGQNNSPLHF. For the CDR3, the DNA is TGCGCCAGCAGCTTGAGGCTAGCGTCGGGACAGAATAATTCACCCCTCCACTTT. V gene TRBV5-1 combines with J gene TRBJ1-6, with 7 bases identical to TRBD1. The V gene end was trimmed by 1 base and the J gene end by 5 bases; junction bases not matched to a gene: 12. The germline V gene encodes CDR1 SGHRS and CDR2 YFSETQ. This CDR3 has 18 amino acids.